This T cell receptor beta chain comes out of a study of shared clonotypes between healthy human individuals. Assay runs were performed at deep level. Libraries were prepared by immunoSEQ multiplex PCR; TCRdb keeps only in-frame clonotypes and omits some of them. The sample contains roughly 660,000 clones, roughly 87% of which appear only once. V lost 4 bases and J lost 0, with 13 bases in between. Germline loops: CDR1 MNHEY, CDR2 SMNVEV (reference sequence). The CDR3 totals 16 residues. What was sequenced was memory CD8+ T cells from PBMCs. Documented subset: CD45RO+ cells pooled with CCR7-negative TemRA cells. This TCR was recovered from a man between 18 and 29 years old in good health. Some clones in this sample may be carry-over from other donors' samples. The chain employs TRBV27 and TRBJ2-1; D unresolved. The CDR3 is CASSSDATSSYNEQFF. CDR3 nucleotides: TGTGCCAGCAGTTCCGACGCAACGAGCTCCTACAATGAGCAGTTCTTC.